The 13 T cell receptor beta chains below were found in one sample sequenced in a study of cytomegalovirus exposure and HLA in healthy donors. Both 60 Vbeta primers and 13 Jbeta primers went into the PCR. Clones were sequenced by immunoSEQ multiplex PCR, and TCRdb holds only the in-frame ones, with some missing. The table has some 110,000 clones, roughly 68% seen once; the top ten hold approximately 0.9%. The sequenced sample consisted of PBMCs. The receptor set was obtained from a woman in her thirties in good health and CMV-seronegative.

The chain couples TRBV7-8 to TRBJ1-1, with D possibly matching TRBD1 (6 bases). Germline CDR1 SGHVS, CDR2 FQNEAQ. The CDR3 consists of 14 residues. V gave up 3 bases and J gave up 7 bases, with 15 bases separating them. The DNA of the CDR3 is TGTGCCAGCAGCTTGATTACGACAGGAGTTGAAGCTTTCTTT. It specifies CASSLITTGVEAFF.

The chain uses TRBV4-2 and TRBJ1-1; 11 bases match TRBD1. The CDR3 spans 16 residues. The trim removed 4 bases at V and 6 bases at J, leaving 10 bases unmatched. The germline V gene encodes CDR1 LGHNA and CDR2 YNFKEQ. The CDR3 bases are TGTGCCAGCAGCCCTAGACTTGGGACAGGGGGGCCTGAAGCTTTCTTT. Its translation is CASSPRLGTGGPEAFF.

This clone was observed a handful of times. V and J are TRBV19 and TRBJ1-1; D perhaps matches TRBD1 (6 bases). Germline CDR1 and CDR2: LNHDA and SQIVND (reference sequence). V lost 4 bases, J lost 6 bases, and 6 bases lay in between. This CDR3 comprises 11 residues. CDR3 DNA sequence: TGTGCCAGTAGTACAGGGGCTGAAGCTTTCTTT. It yields the protein CASSTGAEAFF.

The chain couples TRBV6-5 to TRBJ1-2; 7 positions agree with TRBD1. Germline trimming cut 9 bases from V and 2 bases from J; bases unmatched to any gene: 6. In germline, CDR1 is MNHEY, CDR2 SVGAGI. The CDR3 contains 13 residues. The CDR3 sequence: CASRQGSNYGYTF. The CDR3, as DNA: TGTGCCAGTCGACAGGGATCCAACTATGGCTACACCTTC.

The V gene is TRBV29-1, the J gene TRBJ2-7, with TRBD1 matching 8 bases. The CDR3 covers 14 residues. V was clipped by 6 bases and J by 2 bases; unmatched bases: 9. From germline, CDR1 is SQVTM and CDR2 ANQGSEA. DNA of the CDR3: TGCAGCGTCGCAGGGGGCCCCAGGGCCTACGAGCAGTACTTC. Translated, it gives CSVAGGPRAYEQYF.

The CDR3 region is CASSRRDNSYEQYF. CDR3 coding DNA: TGTGCCAGCAGCCGCCGGGACAACTCCTACGAGCAGTACTTC. The rearrangement links TRBV14 to TRBJ2-7, with D perhaps matching TRBD1 (6 bases). The CDR3 has 14 amino acids. Deletions cut 4 bases from V and 0 bases from J, with 10 bases between. Germline lookup yields CDR1 SGHDN and CDR2 FVKESK.

The J gene is TRBJ1-1, the V gene TRBV5-1; TRBD1 matches at 9 bases. The CDR3 is 17 amino acids. Germline V lookup: CDR1 SGHRS, CDR2 YFSETQ. Germline trimming cut 0 bases from V and 3 bases from J; bases unmatched to any gene: 9. The CDR3 DNA is TGCGCCAGCAGCTTGGCACTCGGGACAGGGCTTTACACTGAAGCTTTCTTT. Translating gives CASSLALGTGLYTEAFF.

The rearrangement links TRBV6-5 to TRBJ1-1, with 7 positions matching TRBD1. This CDR3 is 16 amino acids long. J was trimmed by 8 bases and V by 4 bases; bases with no gene match: 16. From germline, CDR1 is MNHEY and CDR2 SVGAGI. CDR3 nucleotides: TGTGCCAGCAGTTTTACCGGGACAGATTTTTCGAGGGAAGCTTTCTTT. This codes for CASSFTGTDFSREAFF.

V is TRBV19 and J is TRBJ1-2; 8 bases are a match to TRBD1. Trimming took 6 bases from V and 7 from J; bases not matched to a gene: 7. This CDR3 spans 13 amino acids. Germline assignment: CDR1 LNHDA and CDR2 SQIVND (reference sequence). In nucleotides, the CDR3 is TGTGCCAGTAGAAGGGGACAGGAGGCTGGCTACACCTTC. It translates to CASRRGQEAGYTF.

The genes are TRBV19 and TRBJ2-5, with unresolved D. The germline V gene has CDR1 LNHDA and CDR2 SQIVND (reference sequence). This CDR3 is built from 15 residues. V shed 7 bases and J shed 4 bases, with 19 bases lying between them. Here the CDR3 reads CASTPAGAQRETQYF. CDR3 nucleotide sequence: TGTGCCAGTACCCCAGCAGGCGCACAGAGAGAGACCCAGTACTTC.

V usage is TRBV10-3 and J usage is TRBJ1-1; the D gene is possibly TRBD1 (5 bases). CDR1 and CDR2 (germline): ENHRY, SYGVKD. V lost 8 bases and J lost 1, with 11 bases in between. The CDR3 totals 13 residues. The CDR3 coding sequence is TGTGCCATCCGGGGGGTCTCGAACACTGAAGCTTTCTTT. It yields the protein CAIRGVSNTEAFF.

This clone appeared a single time. The V and J genes are TRBV5-1 and TRBJ1-1; 11 bases fit TRBD1. From germline, CDR1 is SGHRS and CDR2 YFSETQ. The CDR3 consists of 14 residues. V gave up 3 bases and J gave up 5 bases; unmatched junction bases: 3. The CDR3 loop is CASSSGTGGTEAFF. CDR3 in DNA: TGCGCCAGCAGCTCCGGGACAGGGGGTACTGAAGCTTTCTTT. The variable domain in full, completed from reference TRBV5-1 and TRBJ1-1, reads KAGVTQTPRYLIKTRGQQVTLSCSPISGHRSVSWYQQTPGQGLQFLFEYFSETQRNKGNFPGRFSGRQFSNSRSEMNVSTLELGDSALYLCASSSGTGGTEAFFGQGTRLTVV.

This clone was picked up a small number of times. The V gene is TRBV4-3, the J gene TRBJ2-5; D may be TRBD2 (6 bases). The germline CDR1 and CDR2 sequences are LGHNA and YSLEER. The V gene lost 3 bases and the J gene lost 4 bases, with 18 bases spanning the gap. The CDR3 spans 16 residues. The CDR3 reads CASSHRPSGEGETQYF. The CDR3 bases are TGCGCCAGCAGCCACCGCCCATCGGGGGAAGGAGAGACCCAGTACTTC.